A single sample is the source of the 24 T cell receptor beta chains below, sequenced in a study of T cells in localized non-small cell lung cancer. Method: immunoSEQ multiplex PCR; TCRdb's copy keeps in-frame clones and lacks some. The sample consists of roughly 30,000 clones, roughly nine tenths of them appearing once. The source material was PBMCs, sampled before any cancer treatment. These receptor sequences come from a man aged 35 to 70 with stage II lung adenocarcinoma.

The gene calls are TRBV7-2 and TRBJ2-7; D possibly corresponds to TRBD1 (7 bases). The CDR3 spans 12 residues. Trimming cost V 5 bases and J 7 bases, with 12 bases left between them. Germline V CDR1 and CDR2: SGHTA, FQGNSA. CDR3 bases: TGTGCCAGCAGCCTACCAGGGGGGGAGCAGTACTTC. Translation: CASSLPGGEQYF.

In this sample, this clone turned up a few times. The rearrangement joins TRBV5-1 to TRBJ2-3; a possible D gene is TRBD1 (6 bases). The germline V gene encodes CDR1 SGHRS and CDR2 YFSETQ. The CDR3 extends over 17 amino acids. Trimming stripped 1 base from V and 0 bases from J, with 15 bases between. The CDR3 loop reads CASSLRGQGISTDTQYF. In DNA, the CDR3 is TGCGCCAGCAGCTTGCGAGGCCAGGGGATAAGCACAGATACGCAGTATTTT.

The chain combines TRBV6-1 with TRBJ2-1, with D possibly matching TRBD2 (6 bases). Trimming took 6 bases from V and 6 from J, leaving 9 bases between them. There are 12 residues in the CDR3. CDR1 is MNHNS, CDR2 SASEGT, per germline. The CDR3 DNA is TGTGCCAGCAGACTAGCACCCAATGAGCAGTTCTTC. Protein: CASRLAPNEQFF.

This chain uses TRBV30 with TRBJ2-3, with 12 bases matching TRBD2. CDR3 length: 17 amino acids. V trimming: 3 bases; J trimming: 4 bases; junction bases outside the gene matches: 11. Germline CDR1 and CDR2: GTSNPN and SVGIG (reference sequence). This chain's CDR3 is CAWSAYWTSGTPDTQYF. CDR3 bases: TGTGCCTGGAGCGCATATTGGACTAGCGGGACCCCAGATACGCAGTATTTT.

The J gene is TRBJ1-2, the V gene TRBV19, with no clear D. The V gene lost 6 bases and the J gene lost 8 bases, with 19 bases spanning the gap. The CDR3 runs to 14 residues. The V gene's germline CDR1 is LNHDA and CDR2 SQIVND (reference sequence). The CDR3 reads CASSPTTLAGGYTF. CDR3 nucleotides: TGTGCCAGTAGCCCGACGACCCTGGCGGGGGGCTACACCTTC.

The gene calls are TRBV15 and TRBJ2-3; tentative D call: TRBD2 (5 bases). This CDR3 is 16 amino acids long. Trimming pared 3 bases from V and 3 bases from J, leaving 16 bases between. Germline loops: CDR1 LNHNV, CDR2 YYDKDF (reference sequence). DNA for the CDR3: TGTGCCACCAGCAGGGTCGGGGTGCCGGGGACAGATACGCAGTATTTT. This codes for CATSRVGVPGTDTQYF.

As regards this clone: The identical CDR3 is also encoded by other nucleotide sequences in the sample. The gene calls are TRBV28 and TRBJ1-5; weak D call: TRBD1 (5 bases). This CDR3 comprises 13 residues. Trimming took 2 bases from V and 6 from J, leaving 8 bases between them. Germline lookup yields CDR1 MDHEN and CDR2 SYDVKM. The CDR3 sequence: CASSLGGVQPQHF. CDR3 nucleotide sequence: TGTGCCAGCAGTTTAGGAGGGGTTCAGCCCCAGCATTTT.

V gene TRBV19 combines with J gene TRBJ2-2; a weak D match, TRBD1 (5 bases). The germline V and J ends were trimmed by 9 bases and 9 bases, with 11 bases remaining between them. The CDR3 is 11 residues long. Per germline, CDR1 LNHDA and CDR2 SQIVND (reference sequence). CDR3 coding DNA: TGTGCCAGCTCAGGGTTCCGGGAGCTGTTTTTT. Its protein product is CASSGFRELFF.

The chain links TRBV7-9 to TRBJ1-1, with 8 positions matching TRBD1. The CDR3 has 14 residues. After removal of 8 bases from V and 5 bases from J, the junction contained 10 bases not matched to a gene. CDR1 and CDR2 from the germline V gene are SEHNR and FQNEAQ (reference sequence). The CDR3: CASGSGQGLTEAFF. Here the CDR3 DNA reads TGTGCCAGCGGATCTGGACAGGGTTTGACTGAAGCTTTCTTT.

The chain joins TRBV25-1 to TRBJ2-2; 10 bases are a match to TRBD1. Germline V gene data show CDR1 as MGHDK and CDR2 as SYGVNS. Unmatched junction bases numbered 3, after V lost 4 bases and J lost 4 bases. The CDR3 has 15 amino acids. CDR3 in amino acids: CASSAGTGATGELFF. The CDR3 coding sequence is TGTGCCAGCAGTGCCGGGACAGGGGCCACCGGGGAGCTGTTTTTT.

The chain is built from TRBV14 and TRBJ2-2; D is unclear. From germline, CDR1 is SGHDN and CDR2 FVKESK. The V end was cut by 1 base, the J end by 8 bases, with 8 bases between. The CDR3 sequence is 13 residues long. CDR3 sequence: CASSQVKWGELFF. The CDR3, as DNA: TGTGCCAGCAGCCAAGTGAAATGGGGGGAGCTGTTTTTT.

The CDR3 protein is CAISEQDINQPQHF. CDR3 nucleotide sequence: TGTGCCATCAGTGAGCAGGACATAAATCAGCCCCAGCATTTT. V gene TRBV10-3 combines with J gene TRBJ1-5, with D possibly matching TRBD1 (5 bases). Germline assignment: CDR1 ENHRY and CDR2 SYGVKD. V lost 2 bases to trimming and J lost 4 bases, with 9 bases between them. The CDR3 loop spans 14 amino acids.

The V and J genes are TRBV5-8 and TRBJ1-5; D is uncertain. The CDR3 runs 14 residues. Between the trimmed V and J ends, which lost 5 bases and 0 bases, there was a span of 9 bases. Germline V CDR1 and CDR2: SGHTS, YDEGEE. DNA of the CDR3: TGTGCCAGCAGGCGGAGATATAGCAATCAGCCCCAGCATTTT. Protein: CASRRRYSNQPQHF.

As regards this clone: Within the sample, other DNA sequences also encode this same CDR3. This chain joins TRBV19 and TRBJ2-7; possibly TRBD1 or TRBD2 for D (5 bases each). This CDR3 is 13 amino acids long. Germline V CDR1 and CDR2: LNHDA, SQIVND (reference sequence). V dropped 8 bases and J dropped 0 bases, with 11 bases sitting between them. CDR3 loop: CASCPGSSYEQYF. The DNA of the CDR3 is TGTGCCAGTTGTCCAGGGAGCTCCTACGAGCAGTACTTC.

DNA of the CDR3: TGTGCCAGCAGCTTGCCGTTAACACACGTCACTGAAGCTTTCTTT. Amino acid sequence: CASSLPLTHVTEAFF. The chain uses TRBV5-4 and TRBJ1-1; D is undetermined. This CDR3 is 15 amino acids long. V dropped 1 base and J dropped 4 bases, with 14 bases sitting between them. Looked up from germline, CDR1 is SGHNT and CDR2 is YYREEE (reference sequence).

The chain recombines TRBV10-1 with TRBJ2-1, with a weak D call TRBD2 (6 bases). Per the germline V gene, CDR1 is WNHNN and CDR2 is SYGVQD (reference sequence). V was shortened by 3 bases and J by 7 bases, with 16 bases between the two germline ends. This CDR3 comprises 15 residues. The CDR3 nucleotides read TGCGCCAGCAGTGACTCAACCGGAGGGCCAAATGAGCAGTTCTTC. This gives the protein CASSDSTGGPNEQFF.

V gene TRBV18 combines with J gene TRBJ2-7; weak D call: TRBD2 (6 bases). V gave up 7 bases and J gave up 5 bases, with 15 bases separating them. CDR3 size: 13 residues. CDR1 KGHSH and CDR2 LQKENI come from the germline V gene. CDR3 DNA: TGTGCCAGCTTTCTGGGGGGTCCCAACGAGCAGTACTTC. Translation gives CASFLGGPNEQYF. Using reference TRBV18 and TRBJ2-7 for the parts outside the CDR3, the full variable domain is NAGVMQNPRHLVRRRGQEARLRCSPMKGHSHVYWYRQLPEEGLKFMVYLQKENIIDESGMPKERFSAEFPKEGPSILRIQQVVRGDSAAYFCASFLGGPNEQYFGPGTRLTVT.

The V and J genes are TRBV28 and TRBJ2-7; D is unresolved. Per the germline V gene, CDR1 is MDHEN and CDR2 is SYDVKM. Trimming removed 7 bases at V and 2 bases at J, with 9 bases between. The CDR3 length is 12 residues. The CDR3 region is CASIGEPYEQYF. The DNA for the CDR3 is TGTGCCAGCATTGGCGAACCCTACGAGCAGTACTTC.

The V and J genes are TRBV4-1 and TRBJ2-7; 11 bases align to TRBD2. J gave up 0 bases and V 5 bases, and 3 bases lay outside the gene matches. The CDR3 is 15 residues long. Germline CDR1 is MGHRA and CDR2 is YSYEKL. The CDR3 region is CASSKLAGASYEQYF. The CDR3 DNA sequence: TGCGCCAGCAGCAAACTAGCGGGAGCCTCCTACGAGCAGTACTTC.

The CDR3 DNA follows: TGCGCCAGCAGCCCAGACGTGGGGGCAGGCGGGGAGCTGTTTTTT. Its protein is CASSPDVGAGGELFF. This chain links TRBV5-1 with TRBJ2-2; TRBD1 might be the D (6 bases). Germline assignment: CDR1 SGHRS and CDR2 YFSETQ. The CDR3 consists of 15 residues. V shed 4 bases and J shed 7 bases, with 17 bases lying between them.

The rearrangement joins TRBV7-9 to TRBJ2-5; D uncertain. CDR3 length equals 15 residues. With 1 base removed from V and 0 bases from J, the gap between germline ends came to 9 bases. Germline assignment: CDR1 SEHNR and CDR2 FQNEAQ (reference sequence). CDR3 in DNA: TGTGCCAGCAGCTTAGTCGGAGAATACCAAGAGACCCAGTACTTC. Translation: CASSLVGEYQETQYF.

The chain has TRBV19 and TRBJ2-1; 13 positions match TRBD2. CDR1 is LNHDA and CDR2 is SQIVND in the germline V gene (reference sequence). CDR3 length: 15 residues. After removal of 6 bases from V and 12 bases from J, the junction contained 11 bases not matched to a gene. The CDR3 spells CASRPPTSGRAGQFF. The CDR3, as DNA: TGTGCCAGTAGGCCTCCAACTAGCGGGAGGGCCGGGCAGTTCTTC.

CDR3 nucleotide sequence: TGTGCCAGCAGCTCCGGGACTAGCGGGAGGGCCGGCGAGCAGTACTTC. This gives the protein CASSSGTSGRAGEQYF. The rearrangement uses TRBV6-6 and TRBJ2-7; 16 positions match TRBD2. J gave up 6 bases and V 6 bases, and 8 bases lay outside the gene matches. Germline CDR1 MNHNY, CDR2 SVGAGI (reference sequence). There are 16 residues in the CDR3.

This chain uses TRBV19 with TRBJ2-1; the D is unclear. This CDR3 region has 14 residues. V dropped 5 bases and J dropped 10 bases, with 18 bases sitting between them. From germline, CDR1 is LNHDA and CDR2 SQIVND (reference sequence). The CDR3 DNA is TGTGCCAGTAGTTTCTTAGGCAAGGTGGGCGAGCAGTTCTTC. Translating it yields CASSFLGKVGEQFF. The whole variable domain, filled in from reference TRBV19 and TRBJ2-1, reads DGGITQSPKYLFRKEGQNVTLSCEQNLNHDAMYWYRQDPGQGLRLIYYSQIVNDFQKGDIAEGYSVSREKKESFPLTVTSAQKNPTAFYLCASSFLGKVGEQFFGPGTRLTVL.